The rows below give T cell receptor beta chains drawn from one sample of a study of blood T cell repertoires in COVID-19. Here immunoSEQ multiplex PCR was the method, and the copy in TCRdb shows in-frame clones only, minus some. Among roughly 190,000 clones listed, less than 85% were seen once. The source material was PBMCs or T cells enriched from blood (not recorded which). The receptors shown here come from a woman aged 60-75 years with acute COVID-19. Each CDR3 is given with its conserved first and last residue. A D gene is named only where the DNA matches it firmly. Clone size is stated in some rows and not others, as once, few, many or a class when expanded.

NA,TRBJ2-2,NA,TRBV18,CASSPPVLGPGEFSGELFF,TGTGCCAGCTCACCACCCGTACTCGGTCCAGGGGAATTCAGCGGGGAGCTGTTTTTT
once,TRBJ2-7,TRBD2,TRBV19,CASSPPGLAGDYEQYF,TGTGCCAGTAGCCCCCCGGGACTAGCGGGAGATTACGAGCAGTACTTC
few,TRBJ1-1,TRBD1,TRBV6-5,CASSPPQGQHTEAFF,TGTGCCAGCAGTCCTCCCCAGGGACAGCACACTGAAGCTTTCTTT
NA,TRBJ1-5,NA,TRBV28,CASSLRGTRYSNQPQHF,TGTGCCAGCAGTTTAAGAGGGACAAGGTATAGCAATCAGCCCCAGCATTTT
NA,TRBJ1-1,TRBD1,TRBV7-9,CASSSDRTGNTEAFF,TGTGCCAGCAGCTCTGATCGGACAGGGAACACTGAAGCTTTCTTT
NA,TRBJ1-5,NA,TRBV12-5,CASGLEGNQPQHF,TGTGCTAGTGGTTTGGAGGGGAATCAGCCCCAGCATTTT
NA,TRBJ2-1,TRBD1,TRBV11-2,CASSTRSGTGGFNEQFF,TGTGCCAGCAGCACGCGATCCGGGACAGGGGGGTTTAATGAGCAGTTCTTC
NA,TRBJ1-3,NA,TRBV7-8,CASSLVADPGGTIYF,TGTGCCAGCAGCTTAGTAGCGGACCCCGGGGGCACCATATATTTT
NA,TRBJ2-7,NA,TRBV6-5,CASRGQVSYEQYF,TGTGCCAGTCGGGGACAAGTCTCCTACGAGCAGTACTTC
NA,TRBJ1-2,TRBD1,TRBV4-3,CASSQQVISGGGFYGYTF,TGCGCCAGCAGCCAACAAGTAATATCAGGGGGCGGCTTCTATGGCTACACCTTC
many,TRBJ2-3,TRBD2,TRBV15,CATSTSLGRAFADTQYF,TGTGCCACCAGCACCTCACTGGGGAGGGCCTTTGCAGATACGCAGTATTTT
NA,TRBJ1-1,TRBD1,TRBV30,CAWSSGLDRGKGAFF,TGTGCCTGGAGTTCAGGCCTTGACAGGGGGAAGGGAGCTTTCTTT
NA,TRBJ1-5,NA,TRBV5-5,CASSSAGLNQPQHF,TGTGCCAGCAGTTCGGCGGGATTAAATCAGCCCCAGCATTTT
few,TRBJ1-6,NA,TRBV30,CAWSFVNAWSSPLHF,TGTGCCTGGAGTTTTGTCAATGCGTGGAGTTCACCCCTCCACTTT
NA,TRBJ1-1,NA,TRBV7-2,CASSLDRGTEAFF,TGTGCCAGCAGCTTAGATCGGGGGACTGAAGCTTTCTTT
few,TRBJ2-5,NA,TRBV7-2,CASQAGAYQETQYF,TGTGCCAGCCAGGCGGGGGCCTACCAAGAGACCCAGTACTTC
NA,TRBJ2-7,TRBD1,TRBV27,CASSFRGQGVSEQYF,TGTGCCAGCAGTTTCCGGGGACAGGGTGTTAGCGAGCAGTACTTC
NA,TRBJ1-3,NA,TRBV27,CASSPGGTTGNTIYF,TGTGCCAGCAGCCCGGGAGGGACGACAGGAAACACCATATATTTT
NA,TRBJ2-3,TRBD2,TRBV7-2,CASSFRLAGVWGTDTQYF,TGTGCCAGCAGCTTTCGACTAGCGGGAGTCTGGGGCACAGATACGCAGTATTTT
NA,TRBJ1-1,NA,TRBV6-5,CASSRGIGTEAFF,TGTGCCAGCAGTCGAGGGATTGGCACTGAAGCTTTCTTT
NA,TRBJ2-1,TRBD2,TRBV11-2,CASRPRTSRYNEQFF,TGTGCCAGCAGACCTCGGACTAGCCGATACAATGAGCAGTTCTTC
NA,TRBJ2-3,TRBD2,TRBV7-8,CASSAGLPSTDTQYF,TGTGCCAGCAGCGCGGGACTACCGAGCACAGATACGCAGTATTTT
NA,TRBJ1-6,NA,TRBV9,CASSVEGTIGANSPLHF,TGTGCCAGCAGCGTAGAGGGGACAATAGGTGCAAATTCACCCCTCCACTTT
NA,TRBJ1-1,NA,TRBV7-9,CASSTQGSRAFF,TGTGCCAGCAGCACCCAGGGGAGCCGAGCTTTCTTT
NA,TRBJ1-6,TRBD1,TRBV6-6,CASSRPGQGLDSPLHF,TGTGCCAGCAGTCGACCGGGACAGGGGTTAGATTCACCCCTCCACTTT
few,TRBJ1-2,NA,TRBV10-3,CAITPEHRDRYGYTF,TGTGCCATCACTCCCGAGCACAGGGACCGCTATGGCTACACCTTC
NA,TRBJ1-1,NA,TRBV27,CAARRQANTEAFF,TGTGCCGCCAGGCGACAGGCAAACACTGAAGCTTTCTTT
few,TRBJ1-4,NA,TRBV9,CASSGSTGRVDEKLFF,TGTGCCAGCAGCGGATCCACAGGGAGGGTAGATGAAAAACTGTTTTTT
once,TRBJ1-4,NA,TRBV7-2,CASSTPPGGASNEKLFF,TGTGCCAGCAGCACCCCCCCGGGGGGCGCGTCTAATGAAAAACTGTTTTTT
NA,TRBJ2-3,NA,TRBV5-4,CASSLGGAIDTQYF,TGTGCCAGCAGCTTAGGAGGGGCCATAGATACGCAGTATTTT
NA,TRBJ2-3,NA,TRBV5-1,CASSLGFFGGLTDTQYF,TGCGCCAGCAGCTTGGGTTTCTTCGGGGGACTCACAGATACGCAGTATTTT
NA,TRBJ2-5,NA,TRBV6-6,CASSYQAGETQYF,TGTGCCAGCAGTTACCAGGCTGGGGAGACCCAGTACTTC
few,TRBJ1-6,NA,TRBV28,CASSLLLYNSPLHF,TGTGCCAGCAGTCTTCTCCTATATAATTCACCCCTCCACTTT
NA,TRBJ2-1,NA,TRBV7-9,CASSLNQANNEQFF,TGTGCCAGCAGCTTAAACCAAGCCAACAATGAGCAGTTCTTC
NA,TRBJ1-1,NA,TRBV6-5,CASRPSDRTEAFF,TGTGCCAGCAGACCCTCGGACAGAACTGAAGCTTTCTTT
few,TRBJ2-7,NA,TRBV7-9,CASSPGVGRRYEQYF,TGTGCCAGCAGCCCCGGGGTTGGCAGGCGGTACGAGCAGTACTTC
few,TRBJ1-1,TRBD1,TRBV6-5,CASSYSRQGDTEAFF,TGTGCCAGCAGTTACTCCCGACAGGGGGACACTGAAGCTTTCTTT
NA,TRBJ2-3,TRBD2,TRBV4-2,CASDHLGTSGSTSTDTQYF,TGTGCCAGCGACCACCTAGGGACTAGCGGCTCAACTAGCACAGATACGCAGTATTTT
NA,TRBJ1-2,TRBD1,TRBV4-3,CASSSGGNYTF,TGCGCCAGCAGCTCAGGGGGGAACTACACCTTC
NA,TRBJ1-2,NA,TRBV29-1,CSVVGLRDTANYGYTF,TGCAGCGTTGTCGGTCTTCGGGATACCGCTAACTATGGCTACACCTTC
NA,TRBJ1-1,NA,TRBV6-5,CASRTVRRNTEAFF,TGTGCCAGCAGGACAGTGAGGAGAAACACTGAAGCTTTCTTT
few,TRBJ2-2,TRBD2,TRBV6-1,CASSESGAGTGELFF,TGTGCCAGCAGTGAGAGCGGGGCTGGTACCGGGGAGCTGTTTTTT